This T cell receptor (beta chain) was found in a study of T cell repertoires in cytomegalovirus infection. Study-wide background: Both recently identified HLA-C-restricted and well-studied HLA-B-restricted CMV epitopes were used in the study. TCR beta signatures that were public indicated CMV infection and matching HLA type. The study's findings and limits: Of the TCR beta families, the public ones yielded a cumulative frequency that identified carriers of CMV plus the relevant HLA. CMV-specific HLA-C-restricted TCR beta clonotypes dominated the ex vivo response.

The ends lost 5 bases at V and 3 bases at J; junction bases unmatched: 6. This CDR3 has 15 residues. The germline gives CDR1 SGHTA, CDR2 FQGNSA. Ten or more counts support this clonotype. Its specificity is not known. TCRdb fed the reads into MiXCR, producing one record per CDR3 protein. In the table there are 400,000 to 600,000 distinct CDR3 sequences, under 45% of which are singletons. This TCR derives from a human donor in good health (CMV status not recorded). Some clones in this sample may be carry-over from other donors' samples. The sequences come from cultured PBMCs, collected from culture after CMV antigen stimulation. V usage is TRBV7-2 and J usage is TRBJ1-1; 10 bases are shared with TRBD1. CDR3 protein: CASSITGTGDTEAFF. CDR3 in DNA: TGTGCCAGCAGCATAACCGGGACAGGGGACACTGAAGCTTTCTTT.